Below, one TCR beta chain is given with its context. CDR3 length: 16 amino acids. Germline loops: CDR1 SQVTM, CDR2 ANQGSEA. V lost 1 base and J lost 3; bases outside the gene matches: 11. This was a deep-level run. Data came from immunoSEQ multiplex PCR; TCRdb stores just in-frame clones and leaves some out. The sample holds about 2.2 million clones, 93% seen once. Naive CD8 cells lacked CD45RO, underwent positive selection for CCR7 and left out terminally differentiated effector memory CD45RA+ cells. The source of the sample is a study of shared clonotypes between healthy human individuals. The V and J genes are TRBV29-1 and TRBJ2-7, with 8 bases aligning to TRBD2. This receptor was taken from a man between 18 and 35 years old in good health. Some clones in this sample may be carry-over from other donors' samples. Sequencing was carried out using naive CD8+ T cells from PBMCs. The CDR3 region has the DNA TGCAGCGTTGAAGCCCCGGGGCGGGAGGTGTTCTACGAGCAGTACTTC. As protein: CSVEAPGREVFYEQYF.